A single sample is the source of the 32 T cell receptor beta chains below, sequenced in a study of shared clonotypes between healthy human individuals. TCRdb's copy holds only in-frame clones and misses some; the assay was immunoSEQ multiplex PCR. The sample has a few hundred thousand clones, around 67% seen once. Sequencing used memory CD4+ T cells sorted from blood. Subset specified: CD45RA-negative fraction. These receptors originate from a man under 40 in good health.

The chain has TRBV28 and TRBJ2-4; no firm D call. The V gene's germline CDR1 is MDHEN and CDR2 SYDVKM. The CDR3 runs 16 residues. Trimming pared 6 bases from V and 2 bases from J, leaving 17 bases between. Written as DNA, the CDR3 is TGTGCCAGCAGCCCCTTAAATCGAGCTACCAAAAACATTCAGTACTTC. Translating gives CASSPLNRATKNIQYF.

This clone occurred a few times. CDR3 coding DNA: TGCGCCAGCAGCTCGGGAGGACAGGGGTTTGAAAAACTGTTTTTT. The encoded protein is CASSSGGQGFEKLFF. This sequence joins TRBV5-1 and TRBJ1-4; TRBD1 agrees at 9 bases. V was clipped by 3 bases and J by 7 bases; unmatched bases: 7. There are 15 residues in the CDR3. Germline CDR1 and CDR2: SGHRS and YFSETQ.

The rearrangement uses TRBV5-1 and TRBJ1-2; 7 nucleotides match TRBD1. Germline values: CDR1 SGHRS, CDR2 YFSETQ. V was clipped by 4 bases and J by 4 bases; unmatched bases: 19. The CDR3 is made up of 18 amino acids. As DNA, the CDR3 is TGCGCCAGCAGCACCGGGACAGATCACACCAACCTCCTCTATGGCTACACCTTC. This gives the protein CASSTGTDHTNLLYGYTF.

The genes are TRBV15 and TRBJ2-5, with no clear D. CDR1 LNHNV and CDR2 YYDKDF come from the germline V gene (reference sequence). The ends were cut back, 0 bases at V and 1 base at J, with 9 bases in the middle. There are 15 residues in the CDR3. CDR3 in amino acids: CATSRDLHRQETQYF. CDR3 coding DNA: TGTGCCACCAGCAGAGATCTACACCGCCAAGAGACCCAGTACTTC.

The chain has TRBV28 and TRBJ2-5, with D possibly matching TRBD2 (6 bases). Germline values: CDR1 MDHEN, CDR2 SYDVKM. The CDR3 runs 14 residues. Trimming removed 7 bases at V and 9 bases at J, with 21 bases between. CDR3 bases: TGTGCCAGCACCAAAGGAGGGACCGCTTATTCCCAGTACTTC. It specifies CASTKGGTAYSQYF.

This clone appeared once. CDR3 in DNA: TGTGCCATCAGTGAGTGGGGGAGCAAAGCTAGCACAGATACGCAGTATTTT. It is translated as CAISEWGSKASTDTQYF. The chain is built from TRBV10-3 and TRBJ2-3; D is tentatively TRBD1 or TRBD2 (5 bases each). CDR3 size: 17 residues. Trimming took off 1 base at V and 0 bases at J, with 14 bases between the two ends. Germline lookup yields CDR1 ENHRY and CDR2 SYGVKD.

This chain links TRBV7-9 with TRBJ2-7, with 7 bases that match TRBD2. The length of the CDR3 is 16 residues. The germline V gene has CDR1 SEHNR and CDR2 FQNEAQ (reference sequence). The trim removed 5 bases at V and 0 bases at J, leaving 10 bases unmatched. CDR3 amino acids: CASSKNTRGGSYEQYF. CDR3 coding DNA: TGTGCCAGCAGCAAAAACACGCGCGGGGGCTCCTACGAGCAGTACTTC. The full variable domain, completed using reference TRBV7-9 and TRBJ2-7, is DTGVSQNPRHKITKRGQNVTFRCDPISEHNRLYWYRQTLGQGPEFLTYFQNEAQLEKSRLLSDRFSAERPKGSFSTLEIQRTEQGDSAMYLCASSKNTRGGSYEQYFGPGTRLTVT.

The rearrangement uses TRBV5-1 and TRBJ1-1; D unresolved. Germline lookup yields CDR1 SGHRS and CDR2 YFSETQ. This CDR3 has 14 amino acids. Between the trimmed V and J ends, which lost 1 base and 5 bases, there was a span of 12 bases. The chain's CDR3 is CASSLLGQETEAFF. The CDR3 bases are TGCGCCAGCAGCTTGCTAGGGCAAGAGACTGAAGCTTTCTTT.

A few counts support this clone. CDR3 region: CASSWTGGGTEAFF. In DNA, the CDR3 is TGTGCCAGCAGCTGGACAGGGGGGGGCACTGAAGCTTTCTTT. The J gene is TRBJ1-1, the V gene TRBV7-2; 10 nucleotides match TRBD1. CDR3 length: 14 residues. V lost 4 bases, J lost 4 bases, and 3 bases stayed unmatched. Germline lookup yields CDR1 SGHTA and CDR2 FQGNSA.

This clone came up once. CDR3 bases: TGTGCCAGCAGCCAAGTTCGGGGGGATGAGCAGTTCTTC. This codes for CASSQVRGDEQFF. The V call is TRBV14, the J call TRBJ2-1, with 7 bases that match TRBD2. The CDR3 is 13 amino acids. Unmatched junction bases numbered 2, after V lost 1 base and J lost 8 bases. Germline values: CDR1 SGHDN, CDR2 FVKESK. Using reference TRBV14 and TRBJ2-1 for the parts outside the CDR3, the full variable domain is EAGVTQFPSHSVIEKGQTVTLRCDPISGHDNLYWYRRVMGKEIKFLLHFVKESKQDESGMPNNRFLAERTGGTYSTLKVQPAELEDSGVYFCASSQVRGDEQFFGPGTRLTVL.

This clone was seen more than once but under ten times. The J gene is TRBJ1-5, the V gene TRBV6-1; tentative D call: TRBD1 (5 bases). CDR1 and CDR2 (germline): MNHNS, SASEGT. Trimming pared 6 bases from V and 7 bases from J, leaving 13 bases between. The CDR3 is 13 amino acids. The CDR3 coding sequence is TGTGCCAGCAGCAGGGAATTTGAACAGCCCCAGCATTTT. As protein: CASSREFEQPQHF.

This clone appeared once. The genes are TRBV28 and TRBJ1-5; 8 bases are shared with TRBD1. V lost 6 bases and J lost 2; bases outside the gene matches: 15. The CDR3 is 18 amino acids. Germline CDR1 and CDR2: MDHEN and SYDVKM. The CDR3 spells CASRTIISGGRGNQPQHF. CDR3 DNA sequence: TGTGCCAGCAGAACAATAATCTCAGGGGGCAGGGGCAATCAGCCCCAGCATTTT.

This rearrangement joins TRBV7-2 to TRBJ2-7; 15 bases line up with TRBD2. CDR1 and CDR2 (germline): SGHTA, FQGNSA. J was trimmed by 4 bases and V by 5 bases; bases with no gene match: 3. The CDR3 has 15 amino acids. CDR3 nucleotide sequence: TGTGCCAGCAGCGGGGGACTAGCGGGAGGTTACGAGCAGTACTTC. Its protein product is CASSGGLAGGYEQYF.

The chain recombines TRBV4-3 with TRBJ2-3, with 7 bases that match TRBD1. The trim removed 0 bases at V and 5 bases at J, leaving 8 bases unmatched. The CDR3 length is 16 residues. Per the germline V gene, CDR1 is LGHNA and CDR2 is YSLEER. CDR3 amino acids: CASSQEGQGVRDTQYF. CDR3 nucleotide sequence: TGCGCCAGCAGCCAAGAAGGTCAGGGGGTTCGAGATACGCAGTATTTT.

The DNA of the CDR3 is TGTGCCAGCTACACCCCAAACACAGATACGCAGTATTTT. Amino acid sequence: CASYTPNTDTQYF. The rearrangement links TRBV5-4 to TRBJ2-3, with D uncertain. V gave up 7 bases and J gave up 2 bases, with 11 bases separating them. There are 13 residues in the CDR3. The germline gives CDR1 SGHNT, CDR2 YYREEE (reference sequence).

CDR3 DNA: TGTGCCAGCAGAGAATGGAACTCTGGGGCCAACGTCCTGACTTTC. Translating gives CASREWNSGANVLTF. The chain couples TRBV2 to TRBJ2-6; D gene ambiguous. The CDR3 runs to 15 residues. Trimming took off 6 bases at V and 0 bases at J, with 9 bases between the two ends. The germline gives CDR1 SNHLY, CDR2 FYNNEI.

V and J are TRBV7-2 and TRBJ2-1, with D hard to call. Per the germline V gene, CDR1 is SGHTA and CDR2 is FQGNSA. Trimming cost V 3 bases and J 0 bases, with 9 bases left between them. The CDR3 is 15 amino acids. CDR3 bases: TGTGCCAGCAGCTTGGGCACGGGCTCCTACAATGAGCAGTTCTTC. Protein: CASSLGTGSYNEQFF.

V gene TRBV27 combines with J gene TRBJ2-2; D ambiguous. The germline V and J ends were trimmed by 7 bases and 6 bases, with 12 bases remaining between them. The CDR3 totals 13 residues. Germline assignment: CDR1 MNHEY and CDR2 SMNVEV (reference sequence). CDR3 residues: CASTPLRSGELFF. The CDR3 nucleotides are TGTGCCAGCACACCCCTCAGGTCCGGGGAGCTGTTTTTT.

The chain uses TRBV28 and TRBJ2-7, with 9 bases aligning to TRBD1. The germline gives CDR1 MDHEN, CDR2 SYDVKM. The CDR3 spans 15 residues. J was trimmed by 1 base and V by 3 bases; bases with no gene match: 4. CDR3 residues: CASSFPGQGSYEQYF. DNA for the CDR3: TGTGCCAGCAGTTTCCCGGGACAGGGATCCTACGAGCAGTACTTC.

This clone turned up a few times. This rearrangement joins TRBV28 to TRBJ1-2; 10 bases are shared with TRBD1. Trimming at V came to 7 bases and at J to 4 bases, leaving 6 bases not matched to a gene. Per the germline V gene, CDR1 is MDHEN and CDR2 is SYDVKM. The CDR3 is 14 amino acids. The CDR3 region is CASNDRGRPYGYTF. As DNA, the CDR3 is TGTGCCAGCAATGACAGGGGGCGTCCCTATGGCTACACCTTC.

The chain joins TRBV19 to TRBJ2-1, with 10 positions matching TRBD2. The CDR3 covers 22 residues. With 3 bases clipped from V and 0 bases from J, the junction kept 20 bases outside the gene matches. Germline loops: CDR1 LNHDA, CDR2 SQIVND (reference sequence). CDR3 sequence: CASSMVAGVSGRTASSYNEQFF. The CDR3 DNA follows: TGTGCCAGTAGTATGGTGGCAGGGGTTAGCGGGAGGACCGCCTCCTCCTACAATGAGCAGTTCTTC.

The rearrangement uses TRBV10-1 and TRBJ2-5; 8 bases fit TRBD2. Germline V gene data show CDR1 as WNHNN and CDR2 as SYGVQD (reference sequence). This CDR3 is built from 16 residues. Losses at the gene ends were 0 bases for V and 0 bases for J; bases not matched to a gene: 3. CDR3 DNA sequence: TGCGCCAGCAGTGAGTCTCTTAGCGGGAACCAAGAGACCCAGTACTTC. As protein: CASSESLSGNQETQYF.

The chain couples TRBV6-6 to TRBJ1-5, with TRBD1 as a possible D gene (5 bases). CDR1 is MNHNY and CDR2 is SVGAGI in the germline V gene (reference sequence). Trimming took off 5 bases at V and 2 bases at J, with 16 bases between the two ends. This CDR3 has 16 residues. The CDR3 DNA reads TGTGCCAGCAGTCGACCTCAGACAGATCGCAATCAGCCCCAGCATTTT. This codes for CASSRPQTDRNQPQHF.

CDR3 amino acids: CATAPGQGILSYNEQFF. The CDR3 DNA follows: TGCGCCACCGCCCCGGGACAGGGAATTCTCTCCTACAATGAGCAGTTCTTC. The genes are TRBV5-1 and TRBJ2-1, with 9 bases lining up with TRBD1. The V and J ends lost 9 bases and 0 bases, in that order; junction bases with no gene match: 13. Looked up from germline, CDR1 is SGHRS and CDR2 is YFSETQ. This CDR3 region has 17 residues.

The chain joins TRBV18 to TRBJ1-2; TRBD1 matches at 8 bases. V was pared by 4 bases and J by 10 bases, with 2 bases of the junction left unmatched. The CDR3 length is 11 residues. Germline V lookup: CDR1 KGHSH, CDR2 LQKENI. The CDR3 protein is CASSRDRFYTF. DNA for the CDR3: TGTGCCAGCTCACGGGACAGGTTCTACACCTTC.

The gene calls are TRBV28 and TRBJ2-7; no definite D call. Germline V gene lookup returns CDR1 MDHEN and CDR2 SYDVKM. The ends were cut back, 4 bases at V and 6 bases at J, with 13 bases in the middle. The CDR3 extends over 13 amino acids. The CDR3 bases are TGTGCCAGCAGTTCAAACCCGTGGCTCGAGCAGTACTTC. Amino acid sequence: CASSSNPWLEQYF.

The V and J genes are TRBV2 and TRBJ2-1; 9 bases match TRBD1. The ends lost 6 bases at V and 3 bases at J; junction bases unmatched: 3. The CDR3 is 14 amino acids. Germline values: CDR1 SNHLY, CDR2 FYNNEI. DNA of the CDR3: TGTGCCAGCAGGAGGACAGGGGACTACAATGAGCAGTTCTTC. It codes for CASRRTGDYNEQFF. Full variable domain (remainder filled in from reference TRBV2 and TRBJ2-1): EPEVTQTPSHQVTQMGQEVILRCVPISNHLYFYWYRQILGQKVEFLVSFYNNEISEKSEIFDDQFSVERPDGSNFTLKIRSTKLEDSAMYFCASRRTGDYNEQFFGPGTRLTVL.

The V and J genes are TRBV7-9 and TRBJ1-4; D unclear. V lost 5 bases and J 8 bases, leaving 12 bases between the germline ends. Germline assignment: CDR1 SEHNR and CDR2 FQNEAQ (reference sequence). This CDR3 region has 13 residues. The CDR3 sequence is CASSLNTPEKLFF. In DNA form, the CDR3 reads TGTGCCAGCAGCCTTAACACACCGGAAAAACTGTTTTTT.

This chain uses TRBV7-6 with TRBJ2-3; 10 nucleotides agree with TRBD2. This CDR3 is 17 amino acids long. Germline loops: CDR1 SGHVS, CDR2 FNYEAQ. J gave up 1 base and V 0 bases, and 4 bases lay outside the gene matches. The CDR3 nucleotides read TGTGCCAGCAGCTTAGCGCAGGGGACTAGCGGCACAGATACGCAGTATTTT. This sequence encodes CASSLAQGTSGTDTQYF.

Details on this clone: Relative to the germline gene, one junction end is altered; a read error may explain this. This chain links TRBV2 with TRBJ1-2; unclear D gene. Germline loops: CDR1 SNHLY, CDR2 FYNNEI. This CDR3 is 14 amino acids long. The CDR3, as DNA: TGTGCCAGCAGCGAAGACACCCCTAACTATGGCTACACCTTC. Translating it yields CASSEDTPNYGYTF.

V gene TRBV13 combines with J gene TRBJ1-5; D gene ambiguous. Germline V gene sequence: CDR1 PRHDT, CDR2 FYEKMQ (reference sequence). Trimming took 0 bases from V and 2 from J, leaving 5 bases between them. The CDR3 loop spans 14 amino acids. The CDR3 sequence is CASSLGQGNQPQHF. The CDR3 DNA is TGTGCCAGCAGCTTAGGCCAGGGCAATCAGCCCCAGCATTTT.

The gene calls are TRBV5-4 and TRBJ2-2, with D perhaps TRBD2 (6 bases). CDR3 size: 15 residues. V was pared by 0 bases and J by 2 bases, with 8 bases between. Germline V gene lookup returns CDR1 SGHNT and CDR2 YYREEE (reference sequence). CDR3 sequence (DNA): TGTGCCAGCAGCTTGGCGGGAGTAAACACCGGGGAGCTGTTTTTT. Translated: CASSLAGVNTGELFF.